This T cell receptor (beta chain) was retrieved from a study of T cells in Graves' hyperthyroidism and ophthalmopathy. Study-wide background: Peripheral blood collection took place at initial diagnosis, before any treatment.

The V and J ends lost 3 bases and 1 base, in that order; junction bases with no gene match: 1. Looked up from germline, CDR1 is DFQATT and CDR2 is SNEGSKA (reference sequence). The CDR3 spans 14 residues. TCR beta CDR3 sequences were amplified from RNA transcripts. The HTBI primer set was used in a first-round RT-PCR of the TCR CDR3. TCRdb recomputed calls from the multiplex PCR reads with MiXCR, one row per CDR3 protein. Here the sample spans approximately 590,000 distinct CDR3 sequences, around 16% being singletons. The sample was blood. V gene TRBV20-1 combines with J gene TRBJ2-2; 8 bases fit TRBD2. The origin of this receptor is a young woman with Graves' hyperthyroidism. The DNA for the CDR3 is TGCAGTGCTAGTACTAGCGGGAACACCGGGGAGCTGTTTTTT. This codes for CSASTSGNTGELFF.